This entry lists 23 T cell receptor beta chains sequenced from one sample in a study of OX40 agonist ivuxolimab in advanced cancers. Assay: immunoSEQ multiplex PCR; the TCRdb copy retains only in-frame clones and omits some. The sample gives fewer than 85,000 clones, more than 90% of which show up once; 8.5% to 10% is in the top ten. The input for sequencing was CD4+ or CD8+ T cells sorted from blood, taken in a trial of the OX40 agonist ivuxolimab. The receptors were sampled from an adult with an advanced solid tumor such as melanoma, head and neck, liver or kidney cancer.

This chain uses TRBV4-1 with TRBJ1-6; tentative D call: TRBD1 (6 bases). Germline V gene sequence: CDR1 MGHRA, CDR2 YSYEKL. Trimming shortened V by 1 base and J by 7 bases, and 14 bases separated the two germline ends. The CDR3 has 16 amino acids. DNA of the CDR3: TGCGCCAGCAGCCAAGGGGCTGGACAGATAAATTCACCCCTCCACTTT. Its translation: CASSQGAGQINSPLHF.

The V and J genes are TRBV4-3 and TRBJ2-7; possibly TRBD1 for D (6 bases). The length of the CDR3 is 14 residues. V was cut by 1 base and J by 4 bases, with 11 bases left in between. Germline values: CDR1 LGHNA, CDR2 YSLEER. The CDR3 here is CASSQGKQGYEQYF. The DNA of the CDR3 is TGCGCCAGCAGCCAAGGTAAACAGGGATACGAGCAGTACTTC.

The chain couples TRBV11-3 to TRBJ2-1; 7 nucleotides match TRBD1. J lost 5 bases, V lost 3 bases, and 4 bases had no gene match. The length of the CDR3 is 14 residues. Germline values: CDR1 SGHNT, CDR2 YENEEA. CDR3 DNA: TGTGCCAGCAGCTTTGGACAGGCCGACAATGAGCAGTTCTTC. Translated: CASSFGQADNEQFF.

This clone was seen more than once but under ten times. This rearrangement joins TRBV30 to TRBJ1-5, with TRBD1 matching 8 bases. CDR3 length: 14 residues. Germline V lookup: CDR1 GTSNPN, CDR2 SVGIG (reference sequence). J gave up 7 bases and V 5 bases, and 10 bases lay outside the gene matches. The CDR3 nucleotides are TGTGCCTGGTCGACCGGGACAGGATCCCAGCCCCAGCATTTT. Its translation: CAWSTGTGSQPQHF.

The genes are TRBV10-3 and TRBJ1-2; D call uncertain. The V and J ends lost 4 bases and 6 bases respectively, with 18 bases between them. Germline loops: CDR1 ENHRY, CDR2 SYGVKD. CDR3 length: 15 amino acids. The CDR3: CAISAGNSLGDGYTF. DNA for the CDR3: TGTGCCATCAGTGCCGGGAACAGCCTCGGAGATGGCTACACCTTC.

The rearrangement joins TRBV19 to TRBJ2-7; D not resolved. The germline V gene has CDR1 LNHDA and CDR2 SQIVND (reference sequence). The CDR3 sequence is 14 residues long. The V end lost 3 bases, the J end lost 1 base, and 10 bases lay between the germline ends. The CDR3 sequence: CASSMTAESYEQYF. The CDR3 DNA follows: TGTGCCAGTAGTATGACCGCGGAATCCTACGAGCAGTACTTC. Supplemented by reference TRBV19 and TRBJ2-7, the full variable domain reads DGGITQSPKYLFRKEGQNVTLSCEQNLNHDAMYWYRQDPGQGLRLIYYSQIVNDFQKGDIAEGYSVSREKKESFPLTVTSAQKNPTAFYLCASSMTAESYEQYFGPGTRLTVT.

This sequence joins TRBV9 and TRBJ2-3; TRBD2 aligns across 9 bases. In germline, CDR1 is SGDLS, CDR2 YYNGEE. Trimming took 6 bases from V and 5 from J; bases not matched to a gene: 10. This CDR3 is 15 amino acids long. The CDR3 is CASTHGGGGIDTQYF. The CDR3 bases are TGTGCCAGCACCCATGGCGGGGGGGGAATAGATACGCAGTATTTT.

The gene calls are TRBV6-6 and TRBJ2-5; tentative D call: TRBD2 (6 bases). With 0 bases removed from V and 5 bases from J, the gap between germline ends came to 16 bases. Germline V gene sequence: CDR1 MNHNY, CDR2 SVGAGI (reference sequence). There are 16 residues in the CDR3. In DNA form, the CDR3 reads TGTGCCAGCAGTTACTCTAGGGTGGAGGGGAAGGAGACCCAGTACTTC. Residues: CASSYSRVEGKETQYF.

In the case of this clone: Other DNA sequences in the same sample also yield this CDR3. The chain employs TRBV5-1 and TRBJ1-6; D is uncertain. In germline, CDR1 is SGHRS, CDR2 YFSETQ. V was cut by 0 bases and J by 0 bases, with 7 bases left in between. The CDR3 length is 16 residues. This CDR3 reads CASSLAGSSYNSPLHF. The CDR3 DNA is TGCGCCAGCAGCTTGGCTGGGAGCTCCTATAATTCACCCCTCCACTTT.

The chain uses TRBV27 and TRBJ1-1; D ambiguous. V lost 2 bases and J 5 bases, leaving 9 bases between the germline ends. CDR1 and CDR2 from the germline V gene are MNHEY and SMNVEV (reference sequence). This CDR3 region has 13 residues. The CDR3 region has the DNA TGTGCCAGCAGTTTAGGGGTCAAGACTGAAGCTTTCTTT. Translated, it gives CASSLGVKTEAFF.

This clone came up once. The chain couples TRBV13 to TRBJ2-1; 11 nucleotides match TRBD2. This CDR3 spans 19 amino acids. V lost 1 base to trimming and J lost 7 bases; unmatched junction nucleotides: 15. Germline lookup yields CDR1 PRHDT and CDR2 FYEKMQ (reference sequence). CDR3 residues: CASSLVALAGGPGSNEQFF. CDR3 DNA sequence: TGTGCCAGCAGCTTAGTCGCCCTAGCGGGGGGCCCGGGGTCGAATGAGCAGTTCTTC.

V usage is TRBV14 and J usage is TRBJ2-5, with D possibly being TRBD2 (6 bases). Trimming shortened V by 1 base and J by 1 base, and 13 bases separated the two germline ends. The CDR3 runs to 16 residues. Germline V gene lookup returns CDR1 SGHDN and CDR2 FVKESK. The CDR3 nucleotides read TGTGCCAGCAGCCAAGGGGGCGGGGTGGCCCAAGAGACCCAGTACTTC. Protein: CASSQGGGVAQETQYF.

DNA of the CDR3: TGTGCCAGCAGGGAGGGACCGGAAAGCTACGAGCAGTACTTC. Protein product: CASREGPESYEQYF. This sequence joins TRBV5-4 and TRBJ2-7; tentatively, D is TRBD2 (6 bases). From germline, CDR1 is SGHNT and CDR2 YYREEE (reference sequence). CDR3 length equals 14 residues. V was clipped by 5 bases and J by 3 bases, with 15 bases between them.

V gene TRBV7-9 combines with J gene TRBJ1-2; D may be TRBD1 (5 bases). The CDR3 has 13 amino acids. CDR1 SEHNR and CDR2 FQNEAQ come from the germline V gene (reference sequence). V was pared by 2 bases and J by 7 bases, with 11 bases between. CDR3 coding DNA: TGTGCCAGCAGCTTATCGACAGCTGGTGGCTACACCTTC. It is translated as CASSLSTAGGYTF. Drawing the rest from reference TRBV7-9 and TRBJ1-2, the complete variable domain is DTGVSQNPRHKITKRGQNVTFRCDPISEHNRLYWYRQTLGQGPEFLTYFQNEAQLEKSRLLSDRFSAERPKGSFSTLEIQRTEQGDSAMYLCASSLSTAGGYTFGSGTRLTVV.

The chain carries TRBV5-4 and TRBJ1-3; D gene unclear. The CDR3 totals 13 residues. Germline V gene data show CDR1 as SGHNT and CDR2 as YYREEE (reference sequence). V was cut by 4 bases and J by 4 bases, with 9 bases left in between. The CDR3 reads CASSTLEGNTIYF. As DNA, the CDR3 is TGTGCCAGCAGCACCTTGGAGGGAAACACCATATATTTT.

V and J are TRBV4-3 and TRBJ1-4; weak D call: TRBD1 (5 bases). CDR1 is LGHNA, CDR2 YSLEER, per germline. V was clipped by 0 bases and J by 0 bases, with 11 bases between them. CDR3 length: 17 residues. CDR3 sequence: CASSQDSGGTTNEKLFF. The CDR3, as DNA: TGCGCCAGCAGCCAAGATTCCGGGGGTACAACTAATGAAAAACTGTTTTTT.

The rearrangement joins TRBV2 to TRBJ1-5, with TRBD1 matching 7 bases. Germline assignment: CDR1 SNHLY and CDR2 FYNNEI. The CDR3 runs to 14 residues. V lost 3 bases, J lost 7 bases, and 6 bases stayed unmatched. CDR3 nucleotides: TGTGCCAGCAGTGATCCGGGACAGCCGCAGCCCCAGCATTTT. This encodes CASSDPGQPQPQHF.

V gene TRBV10-3 combines with J gene TRBJ1-2; 7 bases match TRBD1. Germline loops: CDR1 ENHRY, CDR2 SYGVKD. This CDR3 spans 13 amino acids. Trimming removed 6 bases from V and 6 bases from J; junction bases left unmatched: 7. The CDR3 DNA reads TGTGCCATCAGAATACAGGGGATCAATGGCTACACCTTC. Protein sequence: CAIRIQGINGYTF.

The chain links TRBV6-5 to TRBJ2-3; 9 bases align to TRBD2. There are 16 residues in the CDR3. Per the germline V gene, CDR1 is MNHEY and CDR2 is SVGAGI. V was pared by 3 bases and J by 4 bases, with 8 bases of the junction left unmatched. CDR3 residues: CASSYLAGGEPDTQYF. CDR3 coding DNA: TGTGCCAGCAGTTATTTGGCGGGGGGGGAACCAGATACGCAGTATTTT.

The V gene is TRBV6-6, the J gene TRBJ2-1; no definite D call. Germline V CDR1 and CDR2: MNHNY, SVGAGI (reference sequence). V lost 0 bases to trimming and J lost 6 bases, with 6 bases between them. This CDR3 region has 13 residues. The CDR3 bases are TGTGCCAGCAGTTACTCGGCCAGCAATGAGCAGTTCTTC. As protein: CASSYSASNEQFF.

V and J are TRBV6-6 and TRBJ2-3; D not certain. CDR3 size: 16 residues. The V end was cut by 7 bases, the J end by 2 bases, with 19 bases between. CDR1 and CDR2 (germline): MNHNY, SVGAGI (reference sequence). CDR3 coding DNA: TGTGCCAGCACTTCAGTTGGATCGCAGGTCACAGATACGCAGTATTTT. Protein: CASTSVGSQVTDTQYF.

This rearrangement joins TRBV6-5 to TRBJ2-1; D is possibly TRBD1 or TRBD2 (5 bases each). In germline, CDR1 is MNHEY, CDR2 SVGAGI. The CDR3 extends over 16 amino acids. V dropped 4 bases and J dropped 7 bases, with 20 bases sitting between them. Written as DNA, the CDR3 is TGTGCCAGCAGTTCCTACCAATCGGGGCCTCTAAATGAGCAGTTCTTC. It specifies CASSSYQSGPLNEQFF.

The chain combines TRBV6-5 with TRBJ2-7; D tentatively reads TRBD1 or TRBD2 (5 bases each). There are 14 residues in the CDR3. Germline V gives CDR1 MNHEY, CDR2 SVGAGI. V was shortened by 3 bases and J by 2 bases, with 11 bases between the two germline ends. CDR3 bases: TGTGCCAGCAGTTATGGGGGTTATGCCTACGAGCAGTACTTC. Translation gives CASSYGGYAYEQYF.